This passage covers 17 T cell receptor beta chains from one sample sequenced in a study of T cell responses to AZD1222 COVID-19 vaccine. Sequencing used immunoSEQ multiplex PCR; TCRdb keeps in-frame clones, though not all of them. The repertoire holds roughly 150,000 clones, with 88% as singletons. The material was peripheral blood, obtained on day 0 of AZD1222 vaccination. These receptor sequences come from an adult in good health.

This chain uses TRBV6-2 or TRBV6-3 with TRBJ2-7; D not certain. The CDR3 contains 15 residues. Germline V gene sequence: CDR1 MNHEY, CDR2 SVGEGT. V was clipped by 0 bases and J by 5 bases, with 14 bases between them. The CDR3 coding sequence is TGTGCCAGCAGTTACTCTCTAGTTCTACTCCACGAGCAGTACTTC. It specifies CASSYSLVLLHEQYF.

The rearrangement joins TRBV28 to TRBJ2-1; 9 bases match TRBD2. The germline CDR1 and CDR2 sequences are MDHEN and SYDVKM. The V gene end was trimmed by 6 bases and the J gene end by 7 bases; junction bases not matched to a gene: 10. The CDR3 sequence is 15 residues long. The DNA of the CDR3 is TGTGCCAGCAGGTGGTTAGCGGGAGTTAAGAATGAGCAGTTCTTC. This gives the protein CASRWLAGVKNEQFF.

The chain uses TRBV5-8 and TRBJ1-2, with TRBD1 as a possible D gene (5 bases). Trimming removed 4 bases from V and 5 bases from J, with 12 bases in between. The CDR3 has 13 amino acids. Germline loops: CDR1 SGHTS, CDR2 YDEGEE. The CDR3 DNA sequence: TGTGCCAGCAGCAAAGACAGCCTATATGGCTACACCTTC. This translates into CASSKDSLYGYTF. Full variable domain (missing parts from reference TRBV5-8 and TRBJ1-2): EAGVTQSPTHLIKTRGQQATLRCSPISGHTSVYWYQQALGLGLQFLLWYDEGEERNRGNFPPRFSGRQFPNYSSELNVNALELEDSALYLCASSKDSLYGYTFGSGTRLTVV.

This clone has a single count. The chain carries TRBV30 and TRBJ2-3; D uncertain. The V and J ends lost 1 base and 4 bases respectively, with 6 bases between them. CDR1 is GTSNPN, CDR2 SVGIG, per germline (reference sequence). The CDR3 consists of 12 residues. Here the CDR3 reads CAWSGLPDTQYF. The CDR3 DNA is TGTGCCTGGAGTGGGCTACCAGATACGCAGTATTTT.

This clone was recorded once. The chain employs TRBV29-1 and TRBJ2-3; tentatively, D is TRBD2 (6 bases). CDR1 and CDR2 (germline): SQVTM, ANQGSEA. CDR3 length: 14 amino acids. The ends were cut back, 4 bases at V and 1 base at J, with 12 bases in the middle. The CDR3: CSVVGGLGTDTQYF. CDR3 nucleotides: TGCAGCGTTGTAGGAGGGCTAGGCACAGATACGCAGTATTTT.

This chain connects TRBV3-1 (or the pseudogene TRBV3-2) to TRBJ1-2; unclear D gene. The CDR3 totals 15 residues. Trimming took 0 bases from V and 0 from J, leaving 8 bases between them. Per germline, CDR1 LGHDT and CDR2 YNNKEL (reference sequence). Here the CDR3 reads CASSQDQQANYGYTF. The CDR3 nucleotides are TGTGCCAGCAGCCAAGATCAACAAGCTAACTATGGCTACACCTTC.

This clone was detected once. The rearrangement links TRBV5-4 to TRBJ1-2, with 8 bases identical to TRBD1. The CDR3 consists of 13 residues. CDR1 and CDR2 from the germline V gene are SGHNT and YYREEE (reference sequence). J gave up 8 bases and V 1 base, and 4 bases lay outside the gene matches. The CDR3 reads CASSLPGGGGYTF. Written as DNA, the CDR3 is TGTGCCAGCAGCTTGCCAGGGGGCGGGGGCTACACCTTC.

CDR3 region: CASSDSLGTDTQYF. The CDR3 region has the DNA TGCGCCAGCAGCGATTCGCTTGGGACAGATACGCAGTATTTT. The rearrangement uses TRBV10-1 and TRBJ2-3; D not resolved. The germline V and J ends were trimmed by 6 bases and 3 bases, with 13 bases remaining between them. This CDR3 spans 14 amino acids. Germline V CDR1 and CDR2: WNHNN, SYGVQD (reference sequence).

The V call is TRBV6-6, the J call TRBJ2-7; TRBD2 aligns across 7 bases. J lost 5 bases, V lost 5 bases, and 6 bases had no gene match. Germline CDR1 reads MNHNY; CDR2 reads SVGAGI (reference sequence). There are 13 residues in the CDR3. The chain's CDR3 is CASSLRTRHEQYF. DNA for the CDR3: TGTGCCAGCAGTCTCCGGACTAGACACGAGCAGTACTTC.

The chain has TRBV9 and TRBJ2-1, with D possibly being TRBD2 (6 bases). The V end was cut by 3 bases, the J end by 6 bases, with 13 bases between. Germline CDR1 and CDR2: SGDLS and YYNGEE. This CDR3 is 14 amino acids long. The CDR3 reads CASSAGLFGNEQFF. CDR3 sequence (DNA): TGTGCCAGCAGCGCCGGACTATTTGGCAATGAGCAGTTCTTC. Full variable domain (remainder filled in from reference TRBV9 and TRBJ2-1): DSGVTQTPKHLITATGQRVTLRCSPRSGDLSVYWYQQSLDQGLQFLIQYYNGEERAKGNILERFSAQQFPDLHSELNLSSLELGDSALYFCASSAGLFGNEQFFGPGTRLTVL.

V is TRBV10-2 and J is TRBJ1-1; 9 bases fit TRBD1. The junction had 5 bases not matched to a gene; V was cut back by 8 bases and J by 1 base. Germline lookup yields CDR1 WSHSY and CDR2 SAAADI. The CDR3 totals 14 residues. CDR3 in DNA: TGCGCCAGCTCCTGGGGACAGGGGAACACTGAAGCTTTCTTT. Protein: CASSWGQGNTEAFF.

The chain has TRBV18 and TRBJ1-2, with D maybe TRBD1 (6 bases). The CDR3 has 14 residues. Trimming shortened V by 2 bases and J by 6 bases, and 13 bases separated the two germline ends. The V gene's germline CDR1 is KGHSH and CDR2 LQKENI. In nucleotides, the CDR3 is TGTGCCAGCTCACCATCCATTTCAGGGGATGGCTACACCTTC. Its protein product is CASSPSISGDGYTF.

The gene calls are TRBV4-2 and TRBJ1-1; D not resolved. CDR3 size: 14 residues. Germline V gene data show CDR1 as LGHNA and CDR2 as YNFKEQ. The V end lost 0 bases, the J end lost 11 bases, and 16 bases lay between the germline ends. The CDR3 DNA follows: TGTGCCAGCAGCCAAGAGGAAGGAATCGGTGCGGCTTTCTTT. Protein: CASSQEEGIGAAFF.

The gene calls are TRBV9 and TRBJ2-7; D is undetermined. V was clipped by 4 bases and J by 4 bases, with 15 bases between them. This CDR3 region has 14 residues. Germline V gene data show CDR1 as SGDLS and CDR2 as YYNGEE. The CDR3 DNA sequence: TGTGCCAGCAGCCCGCGACAACCAACTTACGAGCAGTACTTC. Translated, it gives CASSPRQPTYEQYF.

This clone occurred once. The rearrangement joins TRBV14 to TRBJ2-7, with TRBD2 matching 7 bases. CDR3 length: 14 residues. Trimming at V came to 4 bases and at J to 1 base, leaving 4 bases not matched to a gene. CDR1 is SGHDN and CDR2 is FVKESK in the germline V gene. The CDR3 DNA is TGTGCCAGCAGCCCAGGACTAGAATCCTACGAGCAGTACTTC. It encodes CASSPGLESYEQYF.

The chain uses TRBV7-9 and TRBJ1-2; D unresolved. The CDR3 is made up of 15 amino acids. Germline values: CDR1 SEHNR, CDR2 FQNEAQ (reference sequence). V was clipped by 1 base and J by 8 bases, with 17 bases between them. The CDR3 sequence: CASSLGRESSWGYTF. CDR3 DNA sequence: TGTGCCAGCAGCTTAGGTCGTGAGTCCTCCTGGGGCTACACCTTC.

The gene calls are TRBV18 and TRBJ2-1, with D unclear. The CDR3 has 15 residues. The V end lost 2 bases, the J end lost 10 bases, and 18 bases lay between the germline ends. The germline V gene encodes CDR1 KGHSH and CDR2 LQKENI. The DNA for the CDR3 is TGTGCCAGCTCACCAAAGACACGATCGCGGACCGAGCAGTTCTTC. It translates to CASSPKTRSRTEQFF. Variable domain in full (rest from reference TRBV18 and TRBJ2-1): NAGVMQNPRHLVRRRGQEARLRCSPMKGHSHVYWYRQLPEEGLKFMVYLQKENIIDESGMPKERFSAEFPKEGPSILRIQQVVRGDSAAYFCASSPKTRSRTEQFFGPGTRLTVL.